Below are 22 T cell receptor beta chains sequenced from a single sample in a study of shared clonotypes between healthy human individuals. Cells designated naive CD8 were CD45RO-negative and were positively selected for CCR7, with terminally differentiated effector memory CD45RA+ cells excluded. TCRdb keeps only in-frame clones here, not all; method: immunoSEQ multiplex PCR. Counted here are 660,000 or so clones, roughly 96% occurring once; the ten biggest clones make up about 0.12%. The sequencing input was naive CD8+ T cells sorted from blood. The receptors stem from a young woman in good health.

This sequence joins TRBV10-2 and TRBJ2-7; 12 positions agree with TRBD2. The CDR3 runs 17 residues. The J segment lost 0 bases and the V segment lost 6 bases, leaving 9 bases of the junction unmatched. CDR1 and CDR2 from the germline V gene are WSHSY and SAAADI. The CDR3 DNA sequence: TGCGCCAGCAGGGCTAGCGGGAGGGTCCATCCCTCCTACGAGCAGTACTTC. Protein: CASRASGRVHPSYEQYF.

This clone has a single count. This rearrangement joins TRBV5-6 to TRBJ1-1, with D possibly matching TRBD1 (6 bases). The CDR3 spans 14 residues. Germline V gene sequence: CDR1 SGHDT, CDR2 YYEEEE. The ends were cut back, 2 bases at V and 2 bases at J, with 10 bases in the middle. The CDR3 nucleotides are TGTGCCAGCAGCTTTACAGGGCCCAACACTGAAGCTTTCTTT. The encoded protein is CASSFTGPNTEAFF.

The CDR3 is CASSLGLGVVYGYTF. CDR3 in DNA: TGTGCCAGCAGCTTAGGCTTAGGGGTTGTGTATGGCTACACCTTC. The chain employs TRBV11-2 and TRBJ1-2; D possibly corresponds to TRBD1 (5 bases). CDR3 length equals 15 residues. Germline-derived CDR1 and CDR2 are SGHAT and FQNNGV. V was cut by 1 base and J by 5 bases, with 14 bases left in between.

The rearrangement links TRBV5-4 to TRBJ2-7; weak D call: TRBD2 (6 bases). The CDR3 consists of 13 residues. V lost 4 bases and J 6 bases, leaving 14 bases between the germline ends. Per germline, CDR1 SGHNT and CDR2 YYREEE (reference sequence). The CDR3 DNA reads TGTGCCAGCAGCACATGGAGGGGCGCCGAGCAGTACTTC. It is translated as CASSTWRGAEQYF. Full variable domain (missing parts from reference TRBV5-4 and TRBJ2-7): ETGVTQSPTHLIKTRGQQVTLRCSSQSGHNTVSWYQQALGQGPQFIFQYYREEENGRGNFPPRFSGLQFPNYSSELNVNALELDDSALYLCASSTWRGAEQYFGPGTRLTVT.

In regard to this clone: Other DNA variants within this sample encode the same CDR3. The chain carries TRBV4-2 and TRBJ2-7; 8 bases fit TRBD2. Trimming took 1 base from V and 2 from J; bases not matched to a gene: 4. This CDR3 is 15 amino acids long. Germline-derived CDR1 and CDR2 are LGHNA and YNFKEQ. CDR3 in DNA: TGTGCCAGCAGCCAAGGTCTAGCGGGTCCCTACGAGCAGTACTTC. It encodes CASSQGLAGPYEQYF.

The chain uses TRBV15 and TRBJ2-1; D is uncertain. The CDR3 extends over 16 amino acids. Germline loops: CDR1 LNHNV, CDR2 YYDKDF (reference sequence). The V end lost 5 bases, the J end lost 0 bases, and 14 bases lay between the germline ends. The CDR3 DNA is TGTGCCACCAGCCGGACGGTGATTAACTCCTACAATGAGCAGTTCTTC. Encoded protein: CATSRTVINSYNEQFF.

The rearrangement joins TRBV9 to TRBJ2-2; tentatively, D is TRBD1 (6 bases). The CDR3 sequence is 17 residues long. V was shortened by 3 bases and J by 3 bases, with 18 bases between the two germline ends. The germline V gene encodes CDR1 SGDLS and CDR2 YYNGEE. The CDR3 is CASSDDRTQAYTGELFF. The CDR3 bases are TGTGCCAGCAGCGATGACAGGACCCAGGCGTACACCGGGGAGCTGTTTTTT.

J is TRBJ2-1 and V is TRBV4-1; D not certain. The CDR3 consists of 17 residues. Germline V gives CDR1 MGHRA, CDR2 YSYEKL. V was trimmed by 0 bases and J by 6 bases, leaving 18 bases between them. The DNA for the CDR3 is TGCGCCAGCAGCCAAGATTATCCAGGAACTTTTTTCAATGAGCAGTTCTTC. Translating gives CASSQDYPGTFFNEQFF.

V is TRBV9 and J is TRBJ2-1; D gene uncertain. This CDR3 spans 12 amino acids. V gave up 1 base and J gave up 9 bases, with 8 bases separating them. The germline V gene encodes CDR1 SGDLS and CDR2 YYNGEE. CDR3 nucleotide sequence: TGTGCCAGCAGCGTATCTGACGGTGAGCAGTTCTTC. Encoded protein: CASSVSDGEQFF.

V is TRBV4-1 and J is TRBJ2-5, with D tentatively TRBD1 (6 bases). This CDR3 contains 16 residues. Germline CDR1 reads MGHRA; CDR2 reads YSYEKL. With 1 base removed from V and 11 bases from J, the gap between germline ends came to 23 bases. Here the CDR3 reads CASSQGFAGTEGEQYF. The CDR3 DNA reads as TGCGCCAGCAGCCAAGGGTTTGCAGGGACCGAGGGGGAGCAGTACTTC.

The chain has TRBV19 and TRBJ2-7; D uncertain. Germline V gene lookup returns CDR1 LNHDA and CDR2 SQIVND (reference sequence). The CDR3 covers 14 residues. Between the trimmed V and J ends, which lost 3 bases and 6 bases, there was a span of 15 bases. The CDR3 bases are TGTGCCAGTAGTATGGAGACTTTTATTTCCGAGCAGTACTTC. Translated, it gives CASSMETFISEQYF.

This chain joins TRBV28 and TRBJ2-7; the match to TRBD2 covers 10 bases. Looked up from germline, CDR1 is MDHEN and CDR2 is SYDVKM. The CDR3 has 16 amino acids. Unmatched junction bases numbered 9, after V lost 5 bases and J lost 2 bases. CDR3 region: CASSQIGTSEAYEQYF. The CDR3 DNA follows: TGTGCCAGCAGTCAAATAGGGACTAGCGAGGCCTACGAGCAGTACTTC.

This chain links TRBV7-9 with TRBJ1-4; D might be TRBD1 (6 bases). The ends were cut back, 10 bases at V and 7 bases at J, with 13 bases in the middle. The CDR3 runs to 12 residues. Germline V gene data show CDR1 as SEHNR and CDR2 as FQNEAQ (reference sequence). The CDR3 sequence is CAITGMSEKLFF. In nucleotides, the CDR3 is TGTGCCATTACAGGGATGAGTGAAAAACTGTTTTTT.

The CDR3 nucleotides are TGCGCCAGCAGCGTTCGAGGCGCCTACGAGCAGTACTTC. Translated, it gives CASSVRGAYEQYF. V and J are TRBV5-1 and TRBJ2-7; D gene unclear. V dropped 4 bases and J dropped 2 bases, with 10 bases sitting between them. CDR3 size: 13 residues. Germline V CDR1 and CDR2: SGHRS, YFSETQ.

V and J are TRBV5-1 and TRBJ2-7; D possibly corresponds to TRBD1 (5 bases). The germline V gene encodes CDR1 SGHRS and CDR2 YFSETQ. Trimming stripped 2 bases from V and 3 bases from J, with 9 bases between. The CDR3 totals 13 residues. In DNA form, the CDR3 reads TGCGCCAGCAGCTTCCCAGGGAACTACGAGCAGTACTTC. Protein sequence: CASSFPGNYEQYF.

The genes are TRBV7-9 and TRBJ2-3, with 9 bases lining up with TRBD2. CDR1 and CDR2 (germline): SEHNR, FQNEAQ (reference sequence). The V segment lost 5 bases and the J segment 7 bases; nucleotides outside the gene matches: 13. The CDR3 has 16 residues. CDR3 coding DNA: TGTGCCAGCAGCCCCATAGCGGGAGAAGGGACTTATACGCAGTATTTT. Residues: CASSPIAGEGTYTQYF.

The V gene is TRBV27, the J gene TRBJ2-3; 9 bases are shared with TRBD1. V shed 4 bases and J 2 bases; nucleotides not matched to a gene: 4. The CDR3 covers 15 residues. The germline V gene encodes CDR1 MNHEY and CDR2 SMNVEV (reference sequence). The CDR3 loop reads CASSSGQGHTDTQYF. In DNA, the CDR3 is TGTGCCAGCAGTTCCGGACAGGGGCACACAGATACGCAGTATTTT.

The chain carries TRBV19 and TRBJ2-5, with D tentatively TRBD2 (5 bases). Trimming removed 6 bases from V and 3 bases from J, with 11 bases in between. The CDR3 has 13 residues. CDR1 is LNHDA, CDR2 SQIVND, per germline (reference sequence). The CDR3, as DNA: TGTGCCAGTAGCCTGGACGGGGAAGAGACCCAGTACTTC. Amino acids: CASSLDGEETQYF.

The rearrangement links TRBV19 to TRBJ2-5, with D perhaps matching TRBD1 (6 bases). The CDR3 spans 18 residues. The V gene lost 5 bases and the J gene lost 5 bases, with 27 bases spanning the gap. Germline V gives CDR1 LNHDA, CDR2 SQIVND (reference sequence). The CDR3 sequence: CASSEGVGAYGIGETQYF. Here the CDR3 DNA reads TGTGCCAGTAGTGAAGGAGTGGGGGCCTATGGAATTGGGGAGACCCAGTACTTC.

The gene calls are TRBV18 and TRBJ2-7; TRBD1 agrees at 9 bases. This CDR3 region has 16 residues. The ends lost 3 bases at V and 0 bases at J; junction bases unmatched: 6. Germline CDR1 KGHSH, CDR2 LQKENI. CDR3 bases: TGTGCCAGCTCACCCCGGGACAGGGTCTACTCCTACGAGCAGTACTTC. Amino acids: CASSPRDRVYSYEQYF.

A single count supports this clone. The J gene is TRBJ2-5, the V gene TRBV27; D uncertain. In germline, CDR1 is MNHEY, CDR2 SMNVEV (reference sequence). Trimming took 2 bases from V and 4 from J, leaving 11 bases between them. The CDR3 loop spans 14 amino acids. The CDR3 nucleotides read TGTGCCAGCAGTTTAATAGGGCCTGGAGAGACCCAGTACTTC. It translates to CASSLIGPGETQYF.

The chain's CDR3 is CATSRPTVRETQYF. For the CDR3, the DNA is TGTGCCACCAGCAGACCTACAGTGCGGGAGACCCAGTACTTC. This chain links TRBV15 with TRBJ2-5; D is uncertain. The germline gives CDR1 LNHNV, CDR2 YYDKDF (reference sequence). The CDR3 covers 14 residues. Trimming shortened V by 2 bases and J by 5 bases, and 12 bases separated the two germline ends.